Sequencing of this T cell receptor (beta chain) was carried out in a study of blood T cell repertoires in COVID-19. This table comes from immunoSEQ multiplex PCR, and its TCRdb copy is limited to in-frame clones, with some not included. The sample contains approximately 210,000 clones, about 91% of which appear only once. CDR3 length: 13 residues. The ends were cut back, 7 bases at V and 5 bases at J, with 15 bases in the middle. CDR1 and CDR2 (germline): MNHEY, SVGAGI. The sequenced material came from peripheral blood. The sequence came from a man younger than 40 with acute or convalescent COVID-19. This sequence joins TRBV6-5 and TRBJ2-7; no definite D call. CDR3 in amino acids: CASTPAPVHEQYF. CDR3 DNA: TGTGCCAGCACCCCTGCCCCAGTCCACGAGCAGTACTTC.